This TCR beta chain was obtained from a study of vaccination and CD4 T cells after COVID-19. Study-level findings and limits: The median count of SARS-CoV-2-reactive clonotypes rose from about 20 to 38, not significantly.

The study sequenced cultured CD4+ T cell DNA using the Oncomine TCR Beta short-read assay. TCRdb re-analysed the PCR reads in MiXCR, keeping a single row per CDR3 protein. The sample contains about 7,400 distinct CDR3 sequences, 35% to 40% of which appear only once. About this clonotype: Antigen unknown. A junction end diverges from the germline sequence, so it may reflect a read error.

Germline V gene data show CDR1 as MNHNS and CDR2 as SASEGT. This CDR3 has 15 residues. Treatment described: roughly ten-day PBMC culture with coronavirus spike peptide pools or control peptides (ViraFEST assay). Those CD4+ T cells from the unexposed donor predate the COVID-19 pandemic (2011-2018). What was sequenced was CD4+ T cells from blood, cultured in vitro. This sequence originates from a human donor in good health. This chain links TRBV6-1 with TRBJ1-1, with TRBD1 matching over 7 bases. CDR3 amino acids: CTSSLRGQLNTEAFF. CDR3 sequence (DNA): TGTACCAGCAGTCTTCGGGGACAGTTGAACACTGAAGCTTTCTTT.